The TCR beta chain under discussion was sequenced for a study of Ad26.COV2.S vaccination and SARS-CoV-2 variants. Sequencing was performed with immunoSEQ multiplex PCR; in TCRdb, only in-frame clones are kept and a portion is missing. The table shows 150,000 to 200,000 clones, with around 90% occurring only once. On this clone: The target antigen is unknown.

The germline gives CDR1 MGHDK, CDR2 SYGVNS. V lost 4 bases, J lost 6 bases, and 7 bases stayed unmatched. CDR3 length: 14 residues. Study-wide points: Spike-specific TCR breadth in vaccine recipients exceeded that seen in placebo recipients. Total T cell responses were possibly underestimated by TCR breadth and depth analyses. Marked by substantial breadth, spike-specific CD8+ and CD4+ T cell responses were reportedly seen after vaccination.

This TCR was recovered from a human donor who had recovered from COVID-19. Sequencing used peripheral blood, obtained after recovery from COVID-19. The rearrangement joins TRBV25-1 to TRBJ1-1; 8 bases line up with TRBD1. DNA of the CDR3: TGTGCCAGCAGTGGCAGAGGACAGGGAGCTGAAGCTTTCTTT. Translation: CASSGRGQGAEAFF.